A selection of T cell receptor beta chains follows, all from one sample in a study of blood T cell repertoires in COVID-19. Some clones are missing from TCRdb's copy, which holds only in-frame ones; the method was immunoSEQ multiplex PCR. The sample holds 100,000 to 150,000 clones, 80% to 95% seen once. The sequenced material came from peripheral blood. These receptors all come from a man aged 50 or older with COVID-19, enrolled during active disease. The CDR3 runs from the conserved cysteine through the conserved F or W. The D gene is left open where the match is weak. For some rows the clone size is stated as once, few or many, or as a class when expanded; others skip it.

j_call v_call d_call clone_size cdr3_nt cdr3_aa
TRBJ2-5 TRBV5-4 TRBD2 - TGTGCCAGCACGCGGGAGGGCAGGTCAGAGACCCAGTACTTC CASTREGRSETQYF
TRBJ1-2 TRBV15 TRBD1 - TGTGCCACCAGCAGAGGACAGGGGAACTATGGCTACACCTTC CATSRGQGNYGYTF
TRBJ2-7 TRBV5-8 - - TGTGCCAGCAGCCGCGAGGTTAGCTCCTACGAGCAGTACTTC CASSREVSSYEQYF
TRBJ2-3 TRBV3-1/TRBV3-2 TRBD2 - TGTGCCAGCAGCCAAGATCAGGAGCTAGCGGAGTTGGGGGTCACAGATACGCAGTATTTT CASSQDQELAELGVTDTQYF
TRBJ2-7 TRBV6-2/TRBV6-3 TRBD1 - TGTGCCAGCAGCAGGACAGGGTCGTGGGAGCAGTACTTC CASSRTGSWEQYF
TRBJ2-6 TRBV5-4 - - TGTGCCAGCAGCTTGGGGGCCTCCTCTGGGGCCAACGTCCTGACTTTC CASSLGASSGANVLTF
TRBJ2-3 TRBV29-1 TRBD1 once TGCAGCGTTGAGGGACAGGGGGCCCGAGTAGATACGCAGTATTTT CSVEGQGARVDTQYF
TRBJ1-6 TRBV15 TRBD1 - TGTGCCACCAGCAGAGCTGGGACAGGGGTTAATTCACCCCTCCACTTT CATSRAGTGVNSPLHF
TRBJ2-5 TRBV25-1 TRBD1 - TGTGCCAGCAGTGACCCGACAGGGGTTGGGGAGACCCAGTACTTC CASSDPTGVGETQYF
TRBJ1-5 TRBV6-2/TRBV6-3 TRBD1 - TGTGCCAGCAGTTATGGGGGACAGAACTATCAGCCCCAGCATTTT CASSYGGQNYQPQHF
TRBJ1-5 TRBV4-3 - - TGCGCCAGCAGCCAAAGATTGGGCCAGCCCCAGCATTTT CASSQRLGQPQHF
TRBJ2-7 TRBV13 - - TGTGCCAGCAGCTTGAGGGGGGACTACTACGAGCAGTACTTC CASSLRGDYYEQYF
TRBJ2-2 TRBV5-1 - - TGCGCCAGCCACAACGGGGACACAAACACCGGGGAGCTGTTTTTT CASHNGDTNTGELFF
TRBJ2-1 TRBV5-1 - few TGCGCCAGCAGCTTGCCAGGGCGCGATGAGCAGTTCTTC CASSLPGRDEQFF
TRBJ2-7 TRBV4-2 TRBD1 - TGTGCCAGCAGCCAAGAGGGGGCCGGACAGGGAAAATTCAACTACGAGCAGTACTTC CASSQEGAGQGKFNYEQYF
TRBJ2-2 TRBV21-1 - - TGTGCCAGCAGCAATAAGCCGAACACCGGGGAGCTGTTTTTT CASSNKPNTGELFF
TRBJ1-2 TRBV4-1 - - TGCGCCAGCAGCCGAGCAGCAGGGGCGCCTCCCTATGGCTACACCTTC CASSRAAGAPPYGYTF
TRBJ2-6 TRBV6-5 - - TGTGCCAGCAGTTACTCGAGCTCTGGGGCCAACGTCCTGACTTTC CASSYSSSGANVLTF
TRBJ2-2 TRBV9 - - TGTGCCAGCTCGGCTCGGGACTCCGACCACCGGGAGCTGTTTTTT CASSARDSDHRELFF
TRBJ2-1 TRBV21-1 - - TGTGCCAGCAGCTCCACGCCGCGCTCCAATGAGCAGTTCTTC CASSSTPRSNEQFF
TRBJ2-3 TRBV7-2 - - TGTGCCAGCAGCATAAGCACAGATACGCAGTATTTT CASSISTDTQYF
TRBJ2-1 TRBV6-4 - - TGTGCCAGCAGTGACTCCCAGCGAACTTTGATCTACAATGAGCAGTTCTTC CASSDSQRTLIYNEQFF
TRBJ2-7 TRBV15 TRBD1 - TGTGCCACCAGCAGCCGGGACAGGGGGGACGAGCAGTACTTC CATSSRDRGDEQYF
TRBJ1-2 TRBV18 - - TGTGCCAGCTCACCAGACAGGATTGCTAACTATGGCTACACCTTC CASSPDRIANYGYTF
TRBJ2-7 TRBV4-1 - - TGCGCCAGCAGCCAAGATCTCGTTTCCCGGACATTGAACTACGAGCAGTACTTC CASSQDLVSRTLNYEQYF
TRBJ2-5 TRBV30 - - TGTGCCTGGAACCCCGGGACAATTGAGACCCAGTACTTC CAWNPGTIETQYF
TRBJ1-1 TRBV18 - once TGTGCCAGCTCACCCCAAATAGGACAGAGGAACACTGAAGCTTTCTTT CASSPQIGQRNTEAFF
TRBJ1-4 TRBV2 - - TGTGCCACCCTTTCCGGGAGGAGTGGTGAAAAACTGTTTTTT CATLSGRSGEKLFF
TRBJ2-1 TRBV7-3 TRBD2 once TGTGCCAGCAGCTTACGCCCGGGAGGGTTCAATGAGCAGTTCTTC CASSLRPGGFNEQFF
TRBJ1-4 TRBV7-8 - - TGTGCCAGCAGCCTACAGGGTGTGACTAATGAAAAACTGTTTTTT CASSLQGVTNEKLFF
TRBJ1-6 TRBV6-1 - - TGTGCCAGCAGTGAAGATTTGGGCAGAACCAATTCACCCCTCCACTTT CASSEDLGRTNSPLHF
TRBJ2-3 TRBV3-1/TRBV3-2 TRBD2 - TGTGCCAGCAGCCAAGGATGGCGGGAGCTGGTAGATACGCAGTATTTT CASSQGWRELVDTQYF
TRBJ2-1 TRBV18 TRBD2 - TGTGCCAGCTCACCCCAAGCGGGAGGGTCCTACAATGAGCAGTTCTTC CASSPQAGGSYNEQFF
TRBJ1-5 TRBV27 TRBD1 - TGTGCCAGCAGCAAACTACCCGGGACAGGGGAGCAGCCCCAGCATTTT CASSKLPGTGEQPQHF
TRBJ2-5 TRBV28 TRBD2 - TGTGCCAGCAGTCCTCGGGGGGGTGTGAAGACCCAGTACTTC CASSPRGGVKTQYF
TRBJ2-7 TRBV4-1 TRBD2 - TGCGCCAGCAGCCACCTTAGCAGGCTAGCGGGGACCTACGAGCAGTACTTC CASSHLSRLAGTYEQYF
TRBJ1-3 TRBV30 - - TGTGCCTGGAGGCAGGGGACGGTTACTGGAAACACCATATATTTT CAWRQGTVTGNTIYF
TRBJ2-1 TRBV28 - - TGTGCCAGCAGTTCCCGGAGCTTCGACAATGAGCAGTTCTTC CASSSRSFDNEQFF
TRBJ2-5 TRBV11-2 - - TGTGCCTCCTCCCTGGGGAGCGTCCAAGAGACCCAGTACTTC CASSLGSVQETQYF
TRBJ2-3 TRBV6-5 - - TGTGCCAGCAGCCACAAGGCAGACTTAACAGATACGCAGTATTTT CASSHKADLTDTQYF
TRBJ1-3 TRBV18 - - TGTGCCAGCTCACCACGGGGCGACTGGGGAAACACCATATATTTT CASSPRGDWGNTIYF
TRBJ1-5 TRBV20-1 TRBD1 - TGCAGTGCTAGTATTGCGACAGGGTGGGATCAGCCCCAGCATTTT CSASIATGWDQPQHF
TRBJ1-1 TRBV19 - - TGTGCCAGTAGTATAGATCAGGGCCTCTCAAGTGAAGCTTTCTTT CASSIDQGLSSEAFF
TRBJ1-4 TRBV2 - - TGTGCCAGCAGTGAACAGTTCGAAAAACTGTTTTTT CASSEQFEKLFF
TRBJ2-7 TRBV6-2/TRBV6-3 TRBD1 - TGTGCCAGCAGCAGGACAGGGTACTACGAGCAGTACTTC CASSRTGYYEQYF
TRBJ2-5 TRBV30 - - TGTGCCTGGAAGAGTCAAGAGACCCAGTACTTC CAWKSQETQYF
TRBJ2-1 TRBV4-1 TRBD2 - TGCGCCAGCAGCCAAGTGGGACTAGTAAGCAATGAGCAGTTCTTC CASSQVGLVSNEQFF
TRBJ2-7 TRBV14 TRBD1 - TGTGCCAGCAGCCAAAGGGGACAGGGGCCGTCCTACGAGCAGTACTTC CASSQRGQGPSYEQYF
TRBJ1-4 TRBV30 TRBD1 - TGTGCCTGGATGGGACAGGGGAATGAAAAACTGTTTTTT CAWMGQGNEKLFF
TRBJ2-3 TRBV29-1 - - TGCAGCGTTGGCAAGCCGGGCACAGATACGCAGTATTTT CSVGKPGTDTQYF
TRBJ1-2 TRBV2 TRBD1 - TGTGCCAGCAGTGAAAGTCGGACAGGGCAATTCTATGGCTACACCTTC CASSESRTGQFYGYTF